A selection of T cell receptor beta chains follows, all from one sample in a study of identical twins. MiXCR was run by TCRdb on the 5' RACE reads, yielding one entry per CDR3 protein. The sample includes roughly 710,000 distinct CDR3 sequences, 6.1% of them seen just once. Sequenced input: naive T cells sorted from blood. The receptors were gathered from a young man in good health. CDR3s include the opening cysteine and the closing phenylalanine or tryptophan. The order of the fields is D gene, clone size, V gene, J gene, CDR3 length, CDR3 protein, CDR3 DNA. The D gene is left open where the match is weak. Clone size is given for some rows only: seen once, a few or many times, or a class if the clone is expanded.

TRBD1,many,TRBV5-5,TRBJ2-2,15,CASSATGVLTGELFF,TGTGCCAGCAGCGCGACAGGGGTTTTAACCGGGGAGCTGTTTTTT
TRBD2,many,TRBV7-2,TRBJ2-1,17,CASSLWASGRGSHEQFF,TGTGCCAGCAGCTTATGGGCTAGCGGGAGGGGGAGTCATGAGCAGTTCTTC
TRBD1,few,TRBV5-1,TRBJ2-7,15,CASSATGTGGHEQYF,TGCGCCAGCAGCGCCACCGGGACAGGGGGCCACGAGCAGTACTTC
TRBD2,few,TRBV12-3/TRBV12-4,TRBJ2-1,15,CASSFGLAGLSEQFF,TGTGCCAGCAGTTTCGGACTAGCGGGACTAAGTGAGCAGTTCTTC
.,many,TRBV12-3/TRBV12-4,TRBJ1-3,17,CASSFNWENPSGNTIYF,TGTGCCAGCAGTTTTAACTGGGAAAACCCTTCTGGAAACACCATATATTTT
.,.,TRBV2,TRBJ2-2,14,CASSPGLGGGELFF,TGTGCCAGCAGCCCAGGGCTGGGTGGCGGGGAGCTGTTTTTT
.,few,TRBV12-3/TRBV12-4,TRBJ2-2,16,CASRPGGRLPTGELFF,TGTGCCAGCAGGCCTGGGGGGCGCCTACCTACCGGGGAGCTGTTTTTT
TRBD1,few,TRBV12-3/TRBV12-4,TRBJ2-7,14,CASTPTGGSYEQYF,TGTGCCAGCACCCCGACAGGGGGCTCCTACGAGCAGTACTTC
.,many,TRBV6-5,TRBJ2-5,16,CASSYGGAPSQETQYF,TGTGCCAGCAGTTACGGTGGGGCTCCAAGTCAGGAGACCCAGTACTTC
.,many,TRBV25-1,TRBJ2-1,15,CASGETALLHNEQFF,TGTGCCAGCGGCGAGACTGCCCTCCTACACAATGAGCAGTTCTTC
.,.,TRBV7-9,TRBJ2-2,13,CASSLDYHGELFF,TGTGCCAGCAGCTTAGACTATCACGGGGAGCTGTTTTTT
TRBD2,few,TRBV4-2,TRBJ2-1,18,CASSQTLAGVGGWYEQFF,TGTGCCAGCAGCCAAACGCTAGCGGGAGTTGGGGGTTGGTATGAGCAGTTCTTC
.,many,TRBV4-2,TRBJ2-3,14,CASRLLSPTDTQYF,TGTGCCAGCAGATTGCTCTCTCCCACAGATACGCAGTATTTT
.,few,TRBV29-1,TRBJ1-1,14,CSVAPRSMNTEAFF,TGCAGCGTTGCTCCACGGTCTATGAACACTGAAGCTTTCTTT
TRBD2,few,TRBV10-3,TRBJ2-7,20,CAISERSVRSSGIVSYEQYF,TGTGCCATCAGTGAAAGGTCGGTAAGGTCTAGCGGGATTGTATCCTACGAGCAGTACTTC
TRBD1,many,TRBV12-3/TRBV12-4,TRBJ1-2,15,CASSSLPGQGYGYTF,TGTGCCAGCAGTTCCCTTCCGGGACAGGGGTATGGCTACACCTTC